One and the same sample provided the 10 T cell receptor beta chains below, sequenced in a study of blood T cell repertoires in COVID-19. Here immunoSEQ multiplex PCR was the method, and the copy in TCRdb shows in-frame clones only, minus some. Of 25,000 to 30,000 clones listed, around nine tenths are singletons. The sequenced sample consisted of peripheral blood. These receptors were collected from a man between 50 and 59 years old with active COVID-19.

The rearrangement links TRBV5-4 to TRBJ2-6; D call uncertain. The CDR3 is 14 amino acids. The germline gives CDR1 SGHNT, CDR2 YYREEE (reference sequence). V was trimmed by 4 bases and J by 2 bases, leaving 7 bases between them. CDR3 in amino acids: CASSLLAGANVLTF. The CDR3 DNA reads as TGTGCCAGCAGCCTCCTAGCTGGGGCCAACGTCCTGACTTTC.

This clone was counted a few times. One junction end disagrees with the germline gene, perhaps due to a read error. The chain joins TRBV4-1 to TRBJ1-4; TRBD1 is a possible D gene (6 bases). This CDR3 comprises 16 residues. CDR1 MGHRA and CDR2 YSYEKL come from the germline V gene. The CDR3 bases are TGCGCCAGCAGCCAAGATATACTGGGGGCTAACGAAAAACTGTTTTTT. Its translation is CASSQDILGANEKLFF.

Here the CDR3 DNA reads TGTGCCAGCAGCTTAGCGGGGGGGGAGGGCCTGGAGTCCTACGAGCAGTACGTC. Its protein is CASSLAGGEGLESYEQYV. The chain employs TRBV7-6 and TRBJ2-7, with 7 bases lining up with TRBD2. This CDR3 contains 18 residues. V lost 0 bases to trimming and J lost 1 base; unmatched junction nucleotides: 12. The germline CDR1 and CDR2 sequences are SGHVS and FNYEAQ.

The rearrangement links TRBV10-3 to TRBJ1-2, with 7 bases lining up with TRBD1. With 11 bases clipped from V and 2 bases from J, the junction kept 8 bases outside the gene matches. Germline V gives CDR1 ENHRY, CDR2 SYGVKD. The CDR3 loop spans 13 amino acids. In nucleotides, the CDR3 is TGTGCCTCGGCTCCACAGGGGAACTATGGCTACACCTTC. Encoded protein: CASAPQGNYGYTF.

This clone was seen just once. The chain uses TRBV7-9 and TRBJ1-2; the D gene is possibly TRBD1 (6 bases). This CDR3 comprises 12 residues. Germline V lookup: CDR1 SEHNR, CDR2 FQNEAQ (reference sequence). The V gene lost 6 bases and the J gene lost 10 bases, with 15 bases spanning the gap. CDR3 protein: CASSLLGTLYTF. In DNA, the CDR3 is TGTGCCAGCAGTCTGCTTGGGACACTCTACACCTTC.

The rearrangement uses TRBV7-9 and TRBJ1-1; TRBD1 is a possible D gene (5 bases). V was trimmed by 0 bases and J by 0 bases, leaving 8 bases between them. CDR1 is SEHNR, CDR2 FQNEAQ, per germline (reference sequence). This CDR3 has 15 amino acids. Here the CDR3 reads CASSLAGTVNTEAFF. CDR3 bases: TGTGCCAGCAGCTTAGCTGGGACTGTGAACACTGAAGCTTTCTTT. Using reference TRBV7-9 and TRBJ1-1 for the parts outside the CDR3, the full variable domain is DTGVSQNPRHKITKRGQNVTFRCDPISEHNRLYWYRQTLGQGPEFLTYFQNEAQLEKSRLLSDRFSAERPKGSFSTLEIQRTEQGDSAMYLCASSLAGTVNTEAFFGQGTRLTVV.

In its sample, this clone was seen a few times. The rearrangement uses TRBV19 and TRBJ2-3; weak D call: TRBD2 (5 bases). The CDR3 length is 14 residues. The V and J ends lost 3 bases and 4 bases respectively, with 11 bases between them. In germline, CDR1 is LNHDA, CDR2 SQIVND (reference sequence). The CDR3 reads CASSMIVGADTQYF. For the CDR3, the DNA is TGTGCCAGTAGTATGATTGTCGGGGCAGATACGCAGTATTTT.

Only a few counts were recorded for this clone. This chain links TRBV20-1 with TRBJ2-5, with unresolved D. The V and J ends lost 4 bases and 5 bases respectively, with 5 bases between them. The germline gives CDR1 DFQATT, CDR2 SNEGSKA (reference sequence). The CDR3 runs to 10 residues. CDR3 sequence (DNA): TGCAGTGCTATGCGTGAGACCCAGTACTTC. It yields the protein CSAMRETQYF.

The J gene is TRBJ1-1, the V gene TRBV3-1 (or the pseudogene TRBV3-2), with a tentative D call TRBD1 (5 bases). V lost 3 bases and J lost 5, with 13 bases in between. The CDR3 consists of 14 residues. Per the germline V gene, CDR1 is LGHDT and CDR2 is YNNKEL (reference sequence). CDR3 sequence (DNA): TGTGCCAGCAGCCACGACTGGGGGGGTACTGAAGCTTTCTTT. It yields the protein CASSHDWGGTEAFF.

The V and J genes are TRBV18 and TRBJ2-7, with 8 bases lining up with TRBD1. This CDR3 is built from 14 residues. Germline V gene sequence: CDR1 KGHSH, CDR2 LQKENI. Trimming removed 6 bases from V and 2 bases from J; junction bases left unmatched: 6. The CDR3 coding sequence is TGTGCCAGCTCTGCGACAGGGGCGACCTACGAGCAGTACGTC. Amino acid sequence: CASSATGATYEQYV.